This passage covers 16 T cell receptor beta chains from one sample sequenced in a study of T cell changes during pregnancy in multiple sclerosis. Clones were read by immunoSEQ multiplex PCR, and TCRdb kept only the in-frame ones, dropping some. This table has some 70,000 clones, 80% to 95% appearing once. Sequencing was performed on peripheral blood, taken in the first trimester of pregnancy. These receptor sequences come from a female donor with multiple sclerosis, enrolled in a pregnancy study.

The sample holds one count of this clone. The V gene is TRBV27, the J gene TRBJ1-1; weak D call: TRBD1 (6 bases). The ends were cut back, 2 bases at V and 4 bases at J, with 26 bases in the middle. Germline-derived CDR1 and CDR2 are MNHEY and SMNVEV (reference sequence). This CDR3 is 19 amino acids long. For the CDR3, the DNA is TGTGCCAGCAGTTTAATCGCCTTAGGGGGTCACACCCCGGGCACTGAAGCTTTCTTT. Its translation is CASSLIALGGHTPGTEAFF.

This clone is a singleton in its sample. The chain links TRBV7-3 to TRBJ2-2, with D unresolved. This CDR3 comprises 14 residues. CDR1 is SGHTA, CDR2 FQGTGA, per germline. V gave up 5 bases and J gave up 4 bases, with 11 bases separating them. CDR3: CASSPQASTGELFF. CDR3 DNA: TGTGCCAGCAGCCCCCAGGCGAGCACCGGGGAGCTGTTTTTT.

The V gene is TRBV6-5, the J gene TRBJ1-2; 8 bases are shared with TRBD1. With V trimmed by 10 bases and J by 6 bases, 4 bases remained unmatched. Germline-derived CDR1 and CDR2 are MNHEY and SVGAGI. The CDR3 is 11 residues long. The CDR3 bases are TGTGCCATCTGGACAGGGAATGGCTACACCTTC. This translates into CAIWTGNGYTF.

This clone was observed once. The chain has TRBV7-8 and TRBJ1-6; a possible D gene is TRBD1 (6 bases). CDR1 and CDR2 (germline): SGHVS, FQNEAQ. CDR3 length: 14 amino acids. The V end lost 4 bases, the J end lost 6 bases, and 10 bases lay between the germline ends. The CDR3 nucleotides read TGTGCCAGCAGCTCCCAAGGGGGTAATTCACCCCTCCACTTT. It translates to CASSSQGGNSPLHF.

The chain uses TRBV9 and TRBJ2-3, with 7 bases aligning to TRBD2. CDR1 SGDLS and CDR2 YYNGEE come from the germline V gene. The CDR3 spans 14 residues. V lost 4 bases and J lost 2; bases outside the gene matches: 4. The CDR3 is CASSPTSDTDTQYF. The CDR3 nucleotides are TGTGCCAGCAGCCCCACTAGCGACACAGATACGCAGTATTTT. The entire variable domain, with the rest obtained from reference TRBV9 and TRBJ2-3, is as follows: DSGVTQTPKHLITATGQRVTLRCSPRSGDLSVYWYQQSLDQGLQFLIQYYNGEERAKGNILERFSAQQFPDLHSELNLSSLELGDSALYFCASSPTSDTDTQYFGPGTRLTVL.

The chain has TRBV4-2 and TRBJ1-4; 8 nucleotides match TRBD1. Germline assignment: CDR1 LGHNA and CDR2 YNFKEQ. Unmatched junction bases numbered 7, after V lost 5 bases and J lost 5 bases. This CDR3 spans 15 amino acids. In DNA form, the CDR3 reads TGTGCCAGCAGCTCCTTGACAGGGGAAAATGAAAAACTGTTTTTT. This encodes CASSSLTGENEKLFF.

This chain links TRBV6-1 with TRBJ2-5; 12 bases align to TRBD2. Trimming cost V 1 base and J 2 bases; bases outside gene matches: 2. CDR1 and CDR2 (germline): MNHNS, SASEGT. CDR3 length: 16 residues. CDR3 bases: TGTGCCAGCAGTGAAGGGCTAGCGGGGGGGCAAGAGACCCAGTACTTC. Protein product: CASSEGLAGGQETQYF.

This clone was observed once. The chain is built from TRBV6-5 and TRBJ2-6; tentative D call: TRBD2 (5 bases). Trimming took 6 bases from V and 4 from J, leaving 7 bases between them. The CDR3 is 13 amino acids. Germline values: CDR1 MNHEY, CDR2 SVGAGI. CDR3 sequence reads: CASRGVGANVLTF. In DNA, the CDR3 is TGTGCCAGCAGGGGAGTGGGGGCCAACGTCCTGACTTTC.

The chain combines TRBV5-5 with TRBJ2-1; D is undetermined. V lost 4 bases and J 9 bases, leaving 14 bases between the germline ends. The V gene's germline CDR1 is SGHKS and CDR2 YYEKEE (reference sequence). The CDR3 is made up of 13 amino acids. Here the CDR3 DNA reads TGTGCCAGCAGCCCCCCTCTAGTGGGTGAGCAGTTCTTC. This gives the protein CASSPPLVGEQFF.

This sequence joins TRBV6-1 and TRBJ2-7, with D tentatively TRBD2 (6 bases). CDR3 length: 14 amino acids. CDR1 is MNHNS and CDR2 is SASEGT in the germline V gene. V lost 4 bases and J lost 6, with 16 bases in between. CDR3 loop: CASSVRRLAPEQYF. DNA for the CDR3: TGTGCCAGCAGTGTTCGGCGGCTAGCGCCCGAGCAGTACTTC.

The CDR3 spells CASRDEQSYNEQFF. In nucleotides, the CDR3 is TGTGCCAGCAGAGATGAGCAATCCTACAATGAGCAGTTCTTC. This chain links TRBV6-1 with TRBJ2-1; the D is unclear. Trimming left V 6 bases short and J 1 base short, with 10 bases between. Germline lookup yields CDR1 MNHNS and CDR2 SASEGT. The length of the CDR3 is 14 residues.

The chain combines TRBV10-3 with TRBJ1-1; D might be TRBD1 (5 bases). The CDR3 is made up of 12 amino acids. The germline CDR1 and CDR2 sequences are ENHRY and SYGVKD. Trimming took off 5 bases at V and 6 bases at J, with 10 bases between the two ends. The CDR3 sequence: CAISRGSSEAFF. The CDR3 nucleotides read TGTGCCATCAGTCGGGGGTCATCTGAAGCTTTCTTT.

This chain joins TRBV6-1 and TRBJ2-3, with 8 bases identical to TRBD1. The V gene's germline CDR1 is MNHNS and CDR2 SASEGT. The CDR3 is 13 amino acids. Trimming took 7 bases from V and 10 from J; bases not matched to a gene: 10. The CDR3 reads CASTPGGGVPQYF. CDR3 bases: TGTGCCAGCACACCAGGGGGCGGTGTCCCGCAGTATTTT.

CDR3 amino acids: CASSHPPGATNEKLFF. CDR3 nucleotide sequence: TGTGCCAGCAGCCATCCTCCAGGGGCAACTAATGAAAAACTGTTTTTT. This sequence joins TRBV7-9 and TRBJ1-4; a possible D gene is TRBD1 (6 bases). The V gene lost 5 bases and the J gene lost 0 bases, with 13 bases spanning the gap. Germline loops: CDR1 SEHNR, CDR2 FQNEAQ (reference sequence). There are 16 residues in the CDR3.

This chain links TRBV30 with TRBJ1-1; 7 nucleotides align to TRBD1. Trimming took 0 bases from V and 5 from J; bases not matched to a gene: 6. Germline V gene sequence: CDR1 GTSNPN, CDR2 SVGIG (reference sequence). The CDR3 spans 14 residues. The CDR3 sequence: CAWSVEGAGTEAFF. The CDR3 bases are TGTGCCTGGAGTGTAGAGGGGGCGGGAACTGAAGCTTTCTTT.

V gene TRBV5-1 combines with J gene TRBJ2-5; 9 bases match TRBD1. This CDR3 has 14 residues. The germline gives CDR1 SGHRS, CDR2 YFSETQ. Germline trimming cut 1 base from V and 3 bases from J; bases unmatched to any gene: 1. DNA of the CDR3: TGCGCCAGCAGCTTGTGGACAGGGGAAGAGACCCAGTACTTC. It translates to CASSLWTGEETQYF.